These 14 T cell receptor beta chains came from one sample sequenced in a study of T cell responses to AZD1222 COVID-19 vaccine. Assay: immunoSEQ multiplex PCR; the TCRdb copy retains only in-frame clones and omits some. The repertoire holds 75,000 to 100,000 clones, with 70% to 90% as singletons. The material sequenced was peripheral blood, taken on day 0 of AZD1222 vaccination. The receptors shown here come from an adult in good health.

Written as DNA, the CDR3 is TGCAGTGCTAGTCGGGCTAGCGGGTCTCTCAGGCAAGAGACCCAGTACTTC. This sequence encodes CSASRASGSLRQETQYF. The chain joins TRBV20-1 to TRBJ2-5, with 8 bases fitting TRBD2. This CDR3 has 17 residues. V lost 3 bases and J lost 2; bases outside the gene matches: 14. Per germline, CDR1 DFQATT and CDR2 SNEGSKA (reference sequence).

This rearrangement joins TRBV3-1 (or the pseudogene TRBV3-2) to TRBJ1-4; D remains unclear. Germline assignment: CDR1 LGHDT and CDR2 YNNKEL (reference sequence). CDR3 length: 18 amino acids. The V and J ends lost 0 bases and 1 base respectively, with 15 bases between them. The CDR3 nucleotides read TGTGCCAGCAGCCAAGACCCCTCGGGCCCTAGAACTAATGAAAAACTGTTTTTT. Amino acid sequence: CASSQDPSGPRTNEKLFF.

The genes are TRBV29-1 and TRBJ1-1; D unclear. CDR1 SQVTM and CDR2 ANQGSEA come from the germline V gene. Deletions cut 4 bases from V and 1 base from J, with 10 bases between. The CDR3 consists of 13 residues. The CDR3 reads CSVGGSRNTEAFF. CDR3 DNA: TGCAGCGTTGGTGGCAGCCGGAACACTGAAGCTTTCTTT.

The chain uses TRBV5-1 and TRBJ1-3; D is possibly TRBD1 (6 bases). The CDR3 spans 13 residues. The V gene's germline CDR1 is SGHRS and CDR2 YFSETQ. Trimming pared 0 bases from V and 8 bases from J, leaving 9 bases between. The CDR3 loop reads CASSLDRADTIYF. The CDR3 DNA follows: TGCGCCAGCAGCTTGGACAGGGCCGACACCATATATTTT.

The chain uses TRBV7-9 and TRBJ2-2, with D possibly TRBD2 on 5 matching bases. CDR3 length: 16 residues. Trimming cost V 3 bases and J 5 bases, with 16 bases left between them. CDR1 and CDR2 (germline): SEHNR, FQNEAQ (reference sequence). CDR3 sequence reads: CASSFSTGSGTGELFF. The CDR3 DNA follows: TGTGCCAGCAGCTTTTCGACGGGATCGGGGACCGGGGAGCTGTTTTTT.

This clone was counted a single time. The genes are TRBV27 and TRBJ2-5, with 13 bases matching TRBD2. The V gene end was trimmed by 5 bases and the J gene end by 4 bases; junction bases not matched to a gene: 7. The CDR3 is made up of 16 amino acids. Germline CDR1 and CDR2: MNHEY and SMNVEV (reference sequence). The CDR3 protein is CASSQRTSGRGETQYF. In DNA form, the CDR3 reads TGTGCCAGCAGTCAACGGACTAGCGGGAGAGGAGAGACCCAGTACTTC.

The V call is TRBV7-8, the J call TRBJ2-5, with 9 positions matching TRBD1. CDR1 SGHVS and CDR2 FQNEAQ come from the germline V gene. After removal of 1 base from V and 1 base from J, the junction contained 7 bases not matched to a gene. The CDR3 has 17 amino acids. The CDR3 protein is CASSLGGTGSGQETQYF. CDR3 DNA sequence: TGTGCCAGCAGCTTAGGAGGGACAGGGAGCGGCCAAGAGACCCAGTACTTC.

This clone is a singleton in its sample. The rearrangement joins TRBV13 to TRBJ1-1; TRBD1 agrees at 8 bases. CDR1 and CDR2 from the germline V gene are PRHDT and FYEKMQ (reference sequence). V was clipped by 5 bases and J by 5 bases; unmatched bases: 1. The CDR3 is 12 amino acids. CDR3 loop: CASSRDRTEAFF. Here the CDR3 DNA reads TGTGCCAGCAGCCGGGACAGGACTGAAGCTTTCTTT.

V usage is TRBV7-8 and J usage is TRBJ1-5; unclear D gene. The germline gives CDR1 SGHVS, CDR2 FQNEAQ. Between the trimmed V and J ends, which lost 1 base and 7 bases, there was a span of 11 bases. The CDR3 has 14 residues. CDR3 residues: CASSLVTVGQPQHF. The CDR3 DNA sequence: TGTGCCAGCAGCTTAGTCACTGTGGGGCAGCCCCAGCATTTT.

This sequence joins TRBV6-5 and TRBJ1-3; D call uncertain. Looked up from germline, CDR1 is MNHEY and CDR2 is SVGAGI. The ends were cut back, 2 bases at V and 0 bases at J, with 11 bases in the middle. CDR3 length equals 16 residues. In DNA form, the CDR3 reads TGTGCCAGCAGTTACGGGAATATCGGCTCTGGAAACACCATATATTTT. This codes for CASSYGNIGSGNTIYF.

This clone qualifies as medium-sized. The gene calls are TRBV6-5 and TRBJ1-2; D is unresolved. This CDR3 spans 16 amino acids. The ends were cut back, 0 bases at V and 3 bases at J, with 14 bases in the middle. Per germline, CDR1 MNHEY and CDR2 SVGAGI. The CDR3 DNA reads TGTGCCAGCAGTTACTCAGGCCGGGGAGTGGACTATGGCTACACCTTC. Amino acids: CASSYSGRGVDYGYTF.

In this sample, this clone turned up a few times. This chain uses TRBV27 with TRBJ1-5; 8 bases are shared with TRBD1. This CDR3 contains 12 residues. V was pared by 8 bases and J by 6 bases, with 3 bases of the junction left unmatched. Germline loops: CDR1 MNHEY, CDR2 SMNVEV (reference sequence). The chain's CDR3 is CASGQGAQPQHF. Here the CDR3 DNA reads TGTGCCAGCGGGCAGGGGGCTCAGCCCCAGCATTTT.

A few counts support this clone. The genes are TRBV7-8 and TRBJ1-4; D call uncertain. Trimming shortened V by 5 bases and J by 8 bases, and 12 bases separated the two germline ends. This CDR3 is built from 13 residues. Germline CDR1 is SGHVS and CDR2 is FQNEAQ. In DNA form, the CDR3 reads TGTGCCAGCAGCACCCGGGCGGTCGAAAAACTGTTTTTT. It specifies CASSTRAVEKLFF.

The rearrangement links TRBV6-1 to TRBJ1-2; D call uncertain. The V end lost 1 base, the J end lost 1 base, and 7 bases lay between the germline ends. Germline V gene sequence: CDR1 MNHNS, CDR2 SASEGT. The CDR3 sequence is 14 residues long. The DNA of the CDR3 is TGTGCCAGCAGTGAAGTTCCCAATAACTATGGCTACACCTTC. It encodes CASSEVPNNYGYTF.